This T cell receptor (beta chain) came from a study of OX40 agonist ivuxolimab in advanced cancers. Study details: Dose-escalation patients suffered from hepatocellular carcinoma, melanoma, renal cell or head and neck cancer. Participants averaged approximately 61 years of age (range roughly 23 to 85) and were 82.7% male.

Notes on the study in general: Relative to CD4+ cells, CD8+ T cells on average had more expanded clones.

This clone was detected only a few times. Its matching antigen is unknown. In germline, CDR1 is SNHLY, CDR2 FYNNEI. The CDR3 runs to 18 residues. Trimming cost V 2 bases and J 5 bases; bases outside gene matches: 9. Here immunoSEQ multiplex PCR was the method, and the copy in TCRdb shows in-frame clones only, minus some. The data contain 46,000 or so clones, around 77% of them seen just once; the ten biggest clones take up under 3%. The source material was CD4+ or CD8+ T cells sorted from blood, sampled in a trial of the OX40 agonist ivuxolimab. J is TRBJ2-2 and V is TRBV2, with TRBD2 identical over 12 bases. This receptor was obtained from an adult with an advanced solid tumor such as melanoma, head and neck, liver or kidney cancer. The CDR3 sequence: CASSERRLAGVGTGELFF. CDR3 nucleotide sequence: TGTGCCAGCAGTGAAAGGAGACTAGCGGGAGTCGGGACCGGGGAGCTGTTTTTT.